This T cell receptor beta chain derives from a study of T cells expressing NK-cell markers. TCRdb reprocessed the 5' RACE reads, with one entry per CDR3 protein and no DNA. The sample totals some 600,000 distinct CDR3 sequences. The CDR3 is 15 residues long. CDR1 and CDR2 (germline): KGHSH, LQKENI. The V call is TRBV18, the J call TRBJ2-5; no DNA is available, so the TRBD2 call from TCRdb remains unchecked. This TCR was sampled from a man between 18 and 35 years old in good health. The sample taken for sequencing was blood T cells: a sorted CD56 or NKG2C T cell subset, CD4+ or CD8+ T cells, or bulk PBMC T cells (not recorded which). This CDR3 is CASSPAGLEGETQYF.